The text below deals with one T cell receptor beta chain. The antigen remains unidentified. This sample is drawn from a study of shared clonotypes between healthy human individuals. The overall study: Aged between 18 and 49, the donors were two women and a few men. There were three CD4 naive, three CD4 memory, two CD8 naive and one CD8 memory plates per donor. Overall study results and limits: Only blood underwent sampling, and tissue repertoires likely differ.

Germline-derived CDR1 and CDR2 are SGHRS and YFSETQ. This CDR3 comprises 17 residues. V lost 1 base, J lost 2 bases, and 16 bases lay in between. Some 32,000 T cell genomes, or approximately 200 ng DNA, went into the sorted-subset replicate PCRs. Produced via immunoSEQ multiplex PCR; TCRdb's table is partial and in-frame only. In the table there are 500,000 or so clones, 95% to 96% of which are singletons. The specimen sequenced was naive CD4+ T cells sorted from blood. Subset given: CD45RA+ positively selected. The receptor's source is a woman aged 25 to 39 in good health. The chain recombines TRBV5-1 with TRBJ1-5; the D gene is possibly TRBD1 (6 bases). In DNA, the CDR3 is TGCGCCAGCAGCTTGCTCGGATTGGGGGCGGGCAATCAGCCCCAGCATTTT. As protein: CASSLLGLGAGNQPQHF.